One and the same sample provided the 11 T cell receptor beta chains below, sequenced in a study of shared clonotypes between healthy human individuals. The table came from immunoSEQ multiplex PCR; TCRdb's copy has only in-frame clones and leaves some out. The sample shows 2 million to 2.5 million clones, 80% to 95% of them seen only once. Specimen: naive CD4+ T cells from PBMCs. Regarding subset: CD45RA+ positively selected. The receptor set was obtained from a young man in good health. Some clones in this sample may be carry-over from other donors' samples.

V is TRBV5-1 and J is TRBJ1-1; TRBD1 matches 9 bases. The CDR3 totals 19 residues. J was trimmed by 3 bases and V by 4 bases; bases with no gene match: 19. Germline V lookup: CDR1 SGHRS, CDR2 YFSETQ. The CDR3 loop is CASSHSASWDRDKDTEAFF. DNA for the CDR3: TGCGCCAGCAGCCACTCGGCAAGCTGGGACAGGGATAAAGACACTGAAGCTTTCTTT.

This clone was detected a few times. Other DNA sequences in the same sample also yield this CDR3. The chain has TRBV15 and TRBJ2-7; 11 nucleotides agree with TRBD1. The CDR3 is 14 amino acids. The J segment lost 3 bases and the V segment lost 3 bases, leaving 1 base of the junction unmatched. The germline V gene has CDR1 LNHNV and CDR2 YYDKDF (reference sequence). The CDR3 here is CATSRDRGLYEQYF. The DNA for the CDR3 is TGTGCCACCAGCAGGGACAGGGGGCTCTACGAGCAGTACTTC.

The V and J genes are TRBV18 and TRBJ2-7; possible D gene TRBD2, 5 bases. The CDR3 runs 13 residues. CDR1 and CDR2 (germline): KGHSH, LQKENI. The germline V and J ends were trimmed by 4 bases and 5 bases, with 12 bases remaining between them. The chain's CDR3 is CASSLTRVNEQYF. Here the CDR3 DNA reads TGTGCCAGCTCACTGACGCGGGTAAACGAGCAGTACTTC.

This chain connects TRBV28 to TRBJ1-1; 8 bases align to TRBD1. V was pared by 5 bases and J by 10 bases, with 15 bases of the junction left unmatched. In germline, CDR1 is MDHEN, CDR2 SYDVKM. The CDR3 is 15 residues long. This CDR3 is CASSPGGALGAAAFF. CDR3 bases: TGTGCCAGCAGTCCAGGGGGCGCCTTAGGGGCCGCAGCTTTCTTT.

CDR3 loop: CASSLRIAVSYNEQFF. The CDR3 DNA reads as TGTGCCAGCAGCTTACGAATAGCGGTCTCCTACAATGAGCAGTTCTTC. The rearrangement uses TRBV5-8 and TRBJ2-1, with D possibly TRBD2 on 6 matching bases. Germline assignment: CDR1 SGHTS and CDR2 YDEGEE. The CDR3 has 16 residues. Trimming took 2 bases from V and 0 from J, leaving 12 bases between them.

To note about this clone: The sample holds other DNA sequences that translate to the same CDR3. J is TRBJ2-5 and V is TRBV27; TRBD2 matches 9 bases. CDR3 length: 14 residues. V lost 2 bases, J lost 5 bases, and 3 bases stayed unmatched. CDR1 MNHEY and CDR2 SMNVEV come from the germline V gene (reference sequence). The CDR3 nucleotides are TGTGCCAGCAGTTTAGGCGGGAGGGGGGAGACCCAGTACTTC. Its protein product is CASSLGGRGETQYF.

DNA of the CDR3: TGTGCCAGCAGCCCTGCCGCCGGGGGGAACACTGAAGCTTTCTTT. Protein sequence: CASSPAAGGNTEAFF. This chain connects TRBV28 to TRBJ1-1, with D perhaps TRBD1 (5 bases). The CDR3 runs to 15 residues. The germline CDR1 and CDR2 sequences are MDHEN and SYDVKM. Trimming removed 6 bases at V and 1 base at J, with 15 bases between.

The chain is built from TRBV7-7 and TRBJ2-7, with 8 bases aligning to TRBD1. Germline lookup yields CDR1 SSHAT and CDR2 FNYEAQ (reference sequence). V lost 5 bases to trimming and J lost 6 bases; unmatched junction nucleotides: 12. The CDR3 is 15 amino acids. The CDR3 DNA is TGTGCCAGCAGCCCCCGACAGGGGAGTTCTGGCGAGCAGTACTTC. Protein: CASSPRQGSSGEQYF.

This chain connects TRBV6-5 to TRBJ2-1; D is uncertain. Germline loops: CDR1 MNHEY, CDR2 SVGAGI. V was shortened by 4 bases and J by 7 bases, with 8 bases between the two germline ends. The CDR3 consists of 12 residues. In DNA form, the CDR3 reads TGTGCCAGCAGTTCCATAAATAATGAGCAGTTCTTC. It is translated as CASSSINNEQFF.

The chain links TRBV12-1 to TRBJ1-5; the D call of TRBD1 is as the table states it, not checked on the DNA. TRBV12-1 is recorded as a pseudogene. This CDR3 has 16 residues. CDR3 protein: CASSFAGDRVKQPQHF. DNA of the CDR3: TGTGCCAGCAGCTTTGCGGGGGACAGGGTGAAACAGCCCCAGCATTTT.

Regarding this clone: The same CDR3 also results from other DNA sequences found in this sample. This chain uses TRBV9 with TRBJ2-3; the D is unclear. The CDR3 runs 15 residues. The V and J ends lost 0 bases and 1 base respectively, with 9 bases between them. CDR1 and CDR2 from the germline V gene are SGDLS and YYNGEE. CDR3 loop: CASSVGTPGTDTQYF. The CDR3, as DNA: TGTGCCAGCAGCGTAGGGACGCCTGGCACAGATACGCAGTATTTT. The whole variable domain, filled in from reference TRBV9 and TRBJ2-3, reads DSGVTQTPKHLITATGQRVTLRCSPRSGDLSVYWYQQSLDQGLQFLIQYYNGEERAKGNILERFSAQQFPDLHSELNLSSLELGDSALYFCASSVGTPGTDTQYFGPGTRLTVL.